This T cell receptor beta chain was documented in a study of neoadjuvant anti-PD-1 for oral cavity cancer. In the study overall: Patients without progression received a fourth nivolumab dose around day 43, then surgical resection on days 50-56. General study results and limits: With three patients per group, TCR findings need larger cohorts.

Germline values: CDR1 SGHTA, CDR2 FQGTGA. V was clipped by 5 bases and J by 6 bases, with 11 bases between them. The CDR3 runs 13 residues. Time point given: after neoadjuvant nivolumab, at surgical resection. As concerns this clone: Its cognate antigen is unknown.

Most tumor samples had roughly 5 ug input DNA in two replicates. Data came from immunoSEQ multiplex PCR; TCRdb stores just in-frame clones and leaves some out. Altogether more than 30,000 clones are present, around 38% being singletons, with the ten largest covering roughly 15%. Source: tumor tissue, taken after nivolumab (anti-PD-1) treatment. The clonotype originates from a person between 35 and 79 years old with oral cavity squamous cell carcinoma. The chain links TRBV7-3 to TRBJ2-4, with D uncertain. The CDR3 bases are TGTGCCAGCAGCATACCGCCCGGAAACATTCAGTACTTC. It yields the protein CASSIPPGNIQYF.